These T cell receptor beta chains were read from a single sample in a study of beta chain features in type 1 diabetes. Clones were sequenced by immunoSEQ multiplex PCR, and TCRdb holds only the in-frame ones, with some missing. The sample has roughly 230,000 clones, over 7.5% seen once. Material: naive CD4+ T cells from blood. The receptors stem from a woman between 18 and 29 years old in good health. The CDR3 runs from the conserved cysteine through the conserved F or W. A D gene is named only where the DNA matches it firmly. The listing skips clone size in some rows; elsewhere it reads once, few, many or a size class.

>TRBD2|TRBV7-2|TRBJ2-1|few
TGTGCCAGCAGCTTAACTAGCGGGGCTTACAATGAGCAGTTCTTC
CASSLTSGAYNEQFF
>.|TRBV10-2|TRBJ2-3|few
TGCGCCAGCAGTGAGGAGCGGTACACAGATACGCAGTATTTT
CASSEERYTDTQYF
>TRBD2|TRBV5-6|TRBJ2-5|.
TGTGCCAGCAGCACAACCCGGACTAGCGGGAGTAGGGCGGAGACCCAGTACTTC
CASSTTRTSGSRAETQYF
>TRBD2|TRBV28|TRBJ2-3|.
TGTGCCAGCAGGACTAGCGGGAGAACAGATACGCAGTATTTT
CASRTSGRTDTQYF
>TRBD2|TRBV2|TRBJ2-1|.
TGTGCCAGCAGTAGACTAGCGGGAGAAGACAATGAGCAGTTCTTC
CASSRLAGEDNEQFF
>.|TRBV29-1|TRBJ2-3|.
TGCAGCGCCTCGGGGGAGGTTAGCACAGATACGCAGTATTTT
CSASGEVSTDTQYF
>.|TRBV2|TRBJ2-7|.
TGTGCCAGCAGTACCCCTACGCGCGAGCAGTACTTC
CASSTPTREQYF
>TRBD2|TRBV5-5|TRBJ2-1|.
TGTGCCAGCAGCTTGAAGTTTGGGGACTACCAGTTCTTC
CASSLKFGDYQFF
>TRBD1|TRBV19|TRBJ1-4|.
TGTGCCAGTTTCACGGGACAGGGGGACGAAAAACTGTTTTTT
CASFTGQGDEKLFF
>TRBD1|TRBV19|TRBJ1-1|.
TGTGCCAGTAGCCCCCCGGGACAGGGGATTTTGAACACTGAAGCTTTCTTT
CASSPPGQGILNTEAFF
>.|TRBV6-5|TRBJ2-1|few
TGTGCCAGCAGCCAACTAGGTAGTCCCAACAATGAGCAGTTCTTC
CASSQLGSPNNEQFF
>TRBD2|TRBV9|TRBJ2-5|once
TGTGCCAGCAGCGTACAGGCTAGCGGCCATTGGTACCAAGAGACCCAGTACTTC
CASSVQASGHWYQETQYF
>.|TRBV7-9|TRBJ1-2|few
TGTGCCAGCAGCTCCGGGAACTATGGCTACACCTTC
CASSSGNYGYTF
>TRBD2|TRBV14|TRBJ2-3|few
TGTGCCAGCAGCCGGGACTACACAGATACGCAGTATTTT
CASSRDYTDTQYF
>TRBD2|TRBV9|TRBJ2-1|few
TGTGCCAGCAGCGTGCGGACTAGCGGAAACAATGAGCAGTTCTTC
CASSVRTSGNNEQFF
>TRBD1|TRBV6-1|TRBJ2-3|few
TGTGCCAGCAGGATGGACAGGGGCACAGATACGCAGTATTTT
CASRMDRGTDTQYF
>TRBD1|TRBV30|TRBJ1-5|.
TGTGCCTGGAGTCCCGGGACAGGAGCTCGGCAGCCCCAGCATTTT
CAWSPGTGARQPQHF
>TRBD1|TRBV18|TRBJ1-1|few
TGTGCCAGCTCACCATCGGGACAGATGAACACTGAAGCTTTCTTT
CASSPSGQMNTEAFF
>.|TRBV5-6|TRBJ2-6|.
TGTGCCAGCAGCCCTACGGTGTCTGGGGCCAACGTCCTGACTTTC
CASSPTVSGANVLTF
>.|TRBV9|TRBJ2-5|few
TGTGCCAGCAGCGTAGCAGGGGCGGAGACCCAGTACTTC
CASSVAGAETQYF
>TRBD2|TRBV4-1|TRBJ2-3|.
TGCGCCAGCAGCGCTACGTTAGCGGGAGGTCTCGAAGATACGCAGTATTTT
CASSATLAGGLEDTQYF
>TRBD2|TRBV7-9|TRBJ2-3|few
TGTGCCAGCAGCTTATTGAGCGGGGGAACTAGCACAGATACGCAGTATTTT
CASSLLSGGTSTDTQYF
>.|TRBV4-1|TRBJ1-4|.
TGCGCCAGCAGCCAAGGCAGGGGTGAAAAACTGTTTTTT
CASSQGRGEKLFF
>TRBD1|TRBV14|TRBJ2-7|many
TGTGCCAGCAGCGCATACAGGGGGCGCGGCTACGAGCAGTACTTC
CASSAYRGRGYEQYF
>.|TRBV27|TRBJ2-7|few
TGTGCCAGCAGTTTAAGATACGGGGACGAGCAGTACTTC
CASSLRYGDEQYF
>.|TRBV5-4|TRBJ1-2|.
TGTGCCAGCAGTTTACAGTTTACCTATGGCTACACCTTC
CASSLQFTYGYTF
>.|TRBV30|TRBJ1-1|few
TGTGCCTGGCGGATACAGGGACCCGGGGACACTGAAGCTTTCTTT
CAWRIQGPGDTEAFF
>.|TRBV9|TRBJ2-3|.
TGTGCCAGCAGCGTAGCAGGGTCCTACGCAGATACGCAGTATTTT
CASSVAGSYADTQYF
>TRBD1|TRBV7-8|TRBJ2-7|.
TGTGCCAGCAGCGAAAGGGTTGTGGTCGGACAGGAGCCCTACGAGCAGTACTTC
CASSERVVVGQEPYEQYF
>TRBD1|TRBV30|TRBJ1-1|.
TGTGCCCGGGACAGGGGGACTGAAGCTTTCTTT
CARDRGTEAFF
>.|TRBV6-5|TRBJ1-5|.
TGTGCCAGCAGTCGATCAGGGGCCAGCAATCAGCCCCAGCATTTT
CASSRSGASNQPQHF
>.|TRBV7-9|TRBJ2-3|few
TGTGCCAGCAGCTTCGACATGGGAGATACGCAGTATTTT
CASSFDMGDTQYF
>.|TRBV4-1|TRBJ1-4|.
TGCGCCAGCAGCCAAGGCAGGGTAGCTAATGAAAAACTGTTTTTT
CASSQGRVANEKLFF
>TRBD1|TRBV6-1|TRBJ2-2|.
TGTGCCAGCAATTGGGGGGACAGGGACACCGGGGAGCTGTTTTTT
CASNWGDRDTGELFF
>.|TRBV5-1|TRBJ2-3|.
TGCGCCAGCAGCTTGGCCGGGGGTCCGGATACGCAGTATTTT
CASSLAGGPDTQYF
>TRBD1|TRBV5-1|TRBJ1-1|.
TGCGCCAGCAGCTTAACCCAGGGGGCATCCACTGAAGCTTTCTTT
CASSLTQGASTEAFF
>.|TRBV7-9|TRBJ1-1|many
TGTGCCAGCAGCGTCGGACTGGGCAGCACTGAAGCTTTCTTT
CASSVGLGSTEAFF
>.|TRBV6-5|TRBJ1-1|few
TGTGCCAGCAGTTACAGGGGTATGAACACTGAAGCTTTCTTT
CASSYRGMNTEAFF
>TRBD1|TRBV6-4|TRBJ2-1|.
TGTGCCAGCAGGGCCGCAGGGGGCTCCTACAATGAGCAGTTCTTC
CASRAAGGSYNEQFF
>TRBD1|TRBV7-3|TRBJ2-7|few
TGTGCCAGCAGCCTGACAGGGGGCTACGAGCAGTACTTC
CASSLTGGYEQYF